One sample yielded the 11 T cell receptor beta chains listed below, sequenced in a study of cytomegalovirus exposure and HLA in healthy donors. Generated by immunoSEQ multiplex PCR, the TCRdb table keeps only in-frame clones and is missing some. The sample lists 150,000 to 200,000 clones, around nine tenths seen once, with under 4.5% in the top ten. Specimen: PBMCs. The receptors were sampled from a man between 18 and 29 years old in good health and CMV-seropositive.

V and J are TRBV7-9 and TRBJ2-1; 9 bases line up with TRBD2. Trimming cost V 2 bases and J 5 bases; bases outside gene matches: 7. The CDR3 is 16 amino acids. Germline values: CDR1 SEHNR, CDR2 FQNEAQ (reference sequence). Here the CDR3 DNA reads TGTGCCAGCAGCTTAACGCGCGGGAGGGAGGACAATGAGCAGTTCTTC. Translating it yields CASSLTRGREDNEQFF.

This rearrangement joins TRBV15 to TRBJ1-4, with TRBD1 as a possible D gene (5 bases). V was shortened by 1 base and J by 8 bases, with 17 bases between the two germline ends. The CDR3 extends over 16 amino acids. The germline CDR1 and CDR2 sequences are LNHNV and YYDKDF (reference sequence). The CDR3 loop reads CATSRGSGGPEEKLFF. Written as DNA, the CDR3 is TGTGCCACCAGCAGAGGTTCGGGGGGTCCCGAGGAAAAACTGTTTTTT.

The chain carries TRBV11-1 and TRBJ2-7, with a weak D call TRBD1 (5 bases). Per germline, CDR1 SGHAT and CDR2 FQDESV (reference sequence). V dropped 5 bases and J dropped 0 bases, with 14 bases sitting between them. The CDR3 is 15 residues long. The CDR3 nucleotides read TGTGCCAGCAGCCCCCGACAGAGGAGCTCCTACGAGCAGTACTTC. This gives the protein CASSPRQRSSYEQYF.

The CDR3 spells CASSPAGGAYGYTF. The DNA of the CDR3 is TGTGCCAGTAGCCCGGCGGGGGGGGCCTATGGCTACACCTTC. The rearrangement uses TRBV19 and TRBJ1-2, with D possibly TRBD1 on 6 matching bases. The CDR3 is made up of 14 amino acids. Per germline, CDR1 LNHDA and CDR2 SQIVND (reference sequence). Trimming pared 6 bases from V and 4 bases from J, leaving 15 bases between.

A single count supports this clone. J is TRBJ2-5 and V is TRBV7-9; 13 bases are a match to TRBD2. The CDR3 is 18 residues long. The V and J ends lost 3 bases and 3 bases, in that order; junction bases with no gene match: 10. Germline CDR1 reads SEHNR; CDR2 reads FQNEAQ (reference sequence). For the CDR3, the DNA is TGTGCCAGCAGCTTGACTAGCGGGAGGTTAGGACGGAAAGAGACCCAGTACTTC. Encoded protein: CASSLTSGRLGRKETQYF.

This rearrangement joins TRBV30 to TRBJ1-5; D possibly corresponds to TRBD1 (6 bases). Germline V CDR1 and CDR2: GTSNPN, SVGIG (reference sequence). The CDR3 is made up of 13 amino acids. Trimming left V 3 bases short and J 4 bases short, with 10 bases between. The CDR3 DNA follows: TGTGCCTGGAGCCTCGACAGGAATCAGCCCCAGCATTTT. This translates into CAWSLDRNQPQHF.

The table lists this clone with a count of one. The chain combines TRBV7-8 with TRBJ1-2; TRBD1 agrees at 7 bases. V gave up 5 bases and J gave up 2 bases; unmatched junction bases: 11. CDR1 and CDR2 (germline): SGHVS, FQNEAQ. CDR3 length equals 16 residues. CDR3 in DNA: TGTGCCAGCAGCCACGCGGGGACAGTGCAAAACTATGGCTACACCTTC. This sequence encodes CASSHAGTVQNYGYTF.

The chain carries TRBV2 and TRBJ2-2, with 10 nucleotides matching TRBD2. This CDR3 is 16 amino acids long. Germline assignment: CDR1 SNHLY and CDR2 FYNNEI. With 9 bases clipped from V and 6 bases from J, the junction kept 13 bases outside the gene matches. The CDR3 region has the DNA TGTGCCAGTGCCTACCCTAGCGGGAGTATTTCCGGGGAGCTGTTTTTT. Encoded protein: CASAYPSGSISGELFF.

V gene TRBV4-1 combines with J gene TRBJ2-1; TRBD1 aligns across 7 bases. CDR1 and CDR2 (germline): MGHRA, YSYEKL. The CDR3 runs to 17 residues. V was clipped by 0 bases and J by 7 bases; unmatched bases: 12. The chain's CDR3 is CASSQDPPTGLRNEQFF. Written as DNA, the CDR3 is TGCGCCAGCAGCCAAGATCCACCGACAGGGTTACGGAATGAGCAGTTCTTC.

The V and J genes are TRBV5-6 and TRBJ2-2; TRBD2 is a possible D gene (6 bases). CDR3 size: 17 residues. The germline V gene has CDR1 SGHDT and CDR2 YYEEEE. Deletions cut 4 bases from V and 1 base from J, with 17 bases between. CDR3 in amino acids: CASSRPTGAGNTGELFF. The CDR3 DNA is TGTGCCAGCAGCCGACCCACCGGAGCGGGGAACACCGGGGAGCTGTTTTTT.

The J gene is TRBJ1-3, the V gene TRBV5-4; a weak D match, TRBD1 (5 bases). The germline gives CDR1 SGHNT, CDR2 YYREEE (reference sequence). The CDR3 length is 15 residues. Between the trimmed V and J ends, which lost 5 bases and 2 bases, there was a span of 14 bases. The CDR3 reads CASSLGGRTGNTIYF. CDR3 in DNA: TGTGCCAGCAGTCTCGGGGGGAGGACTGGAAACACCATATATTTT. Full variable domain (remainder filled in from reference TRBV5-4 and TRBJ1-3): ETGVTQSPTHLIKTRGQQVTLRCSSQSGHNTVSWYQQALGQGPQFIFQYYREEENGRGNFPPRFSGLQFPNYSSELNVNALELDDSALYLCASSLGGRTGNTIYFGEGSWLTVV.